This T cell receptor beta chain appears in the sequencing data of a study of blood T cell repertoires in COVID-19. The method was immunoSEQ multiplex PCR; TCRdb's version includes in-frame clones alone and lacks a portion of them. The table lists approximately 70,000 clones, 85% to 90% of them singletons. The sequenced sample consisted of peripheral blood. The sequence was collected from a woman older than 75 with active COVID-19.

The CDR3 sequence: CASSPVRGSIDNEQFF. The CDR3 bases are TGTGCCAGCAGCCCCGTGCGAGGGAGTATTGACAATGAGCAGTTCTTC. The chain couples TRBV7-9 to TRBJ2-1; D possibly corresponds to TRBD2 (5 bases). The germline gives CDR1 SEHNR, CDR2 FQNEAQ (reference sequence). The CDR3 covers 16 residues. Trimming removed 5 bases from V and 5 bases from J, with 19 bases in between.